The 21 T cell receptor beta chains below come from one sample, sequenced in a study of metastatic and nonmetastatic thyroid tumors (TCRdb year 2020). To prepare the library, PCR was applied. Sequencing instrument: Illumina HiSeq 4000. The raw public reads went through TCRdb reprocessing: fastp at Q25, MiXCR clone calling, in-frame beta chains kept. The sample table lists 21,000 or so clones, roughly a quarter of them with a count of one. Together, the top ten hold roughly 5.9% of the sample. No treatment had been received by any patient before thyroid surgery. Sample: tumor tissue. These receptors were obtained from a female donor with papillary thyroid cancer or a benign thyroid nodule (not recorded which). Some clones in this sample may be carry-over from other donors' samples.

This clone was observed once. This sample includes further DNA sequences coding for the same CDR3. The V call is TRBV15, the J call TRBJ2-1; 8 nucleotides match TRBD2. Losses at the gene ends were 0 bases for V and 8 bases for J; bases not matched to a gene: 9. Germline loops: CDR1 LNHNV, CDR2 YYDKDF (reference sequence). The CDR3 runs 16 residues. The chain's CDR3 is CATSRDLGGGPDEQFF. The CDR3 DNA is TGTGCCACCAGCAGAGATCTCGGGGGGGGGCCTGATGAGCAGTTCTTC. Drawing the rest from reference TRBV15 and TRBJ2-1, the complete variable domain is DAMVIQNPRYQVTQFGKPVTLSCSQTLNHNVMYWYQQKSSQAPKLLFHYYDKDFNNEADTPDNFQSRRPNTSFCFLDIRSPGLGDTAMYLCATSRDLGGGPDEQFFGPGTRLTVL.

This clone has just a few counts. V usage is TRBV2 and J usage is TRBJ2-7; the match to TRBD1 covers 7 bases. With V trimmed by 6 bases and J by 4 bases, 9 bases remained unmatched. Germline CDR1 reads SNHLY; CDR2 reads FYNNEI. This CDR3 region has 14 residues. CDR3: CASSTWDSRYEQYF. CDR3 coding DNA: TGTGCCAGCAGCACGTGGGACAGCCGATACGAGCAGTACTTC.

Turning to this clone: Relative to the germline gene, one junction end is altered; a read error may explain this. This sequence joins TRBV7-3 and TRBJ2-2; 10 nucleotides match TRBD1. This CDR3 comprises 16 residues. Germline CDR1 reads SGHTA; CDR2 reads FQGTGA. CDR3 loop: CASSAWTGGRSGELFF. DNA of the CDR3: TGTGCCAGCAGCGCATGGACAGGGGGTAGGTCCGGGGAGCTTTTTTTT.

Turning to this clone: Germline and junction disagree at one end, which may indicate a read error. This chain links TRBV19 with TRBJ1-6; D remains unclear. Germline V gene lookup returns CDR1 LNHDA and CDR2 SQIVND (reference sequence). The CDR3 contains 15 residues. The CDR3 DNA reads as TGTGCCGGTAGTATAACGGGGTCGGGTAATTCACCCCTCCACTTT. The encoded protein is CAGSITGSGNSPLHF.

This clone was seen only a few times. The chain carries TRBV7-2 and TRBJ1-4; possibly TRBD1 for D (6 bases). The CDR3 loop spans 14 amino acids. V lost 5 bases, J lost 7 bases, and 14 bases lay in between. Germline V lookup: CDR1 SGHTA, CDR2 FQGNSA. The CDR3 spells CASSAMGAREKLFF. The CDR3 coding sequence is TGTGCCAGCAGCGCCATGGGGGCGCGTGAAAAACTGTTTTTT.

This clone was found many times. A much larger clone differs by one base, so this may be a read error. The sample carries other DNA sequences with the same CDR3. The gene calls are TRBV4-3 and TRBJ1-1, with a weak D call TRBD1 (6 bases). The CDR3 contains 15 residues. Trimming removed 1 base from V and 6 bases from J, with 15 bases in between. In germline, CDR1 is LGHNA, CDR2 YSLEER. In DNA, the CDR3 is TGCGCCAGCAGCCAAGGGGGGCAGTGGGGCGCTGAAGCTTTCTTT. Amino acid sequence: CASSQGGQWGAEAFF.

The chain carries TRBV28 and TRBJ2-7, with D uncertain. Germline loops: CDR1 MDHEN, CDR2 SYDVKM. Trimming took 3 bases from V and 2 from J, leaving 8 bases between them. The CDR3 runs 13 residues. The CDR3 sequence: CASSFLRTYEQYF. The CDR3 coding sequence is TGTGCCAGCAGTTTTCTGAGGACCTACGAGCAGTACTTC.

This clone was picked up a small number of times. The V call is TRBV6-1, the J call TRBJ2-7; no definite D call. V shed 6 bases and J shed 3 bases, with 12 bases lying between them. The CDR3 contains 13 residues. CDR1 and CDR2 from the germline V gene are MNHNS and SASEGT. The CDR3 here is CASSLGSNYEQYF. CDR3 DNA sequence: TGTGCCAGCAGCCTTGGGTCCAACTACGAGCAGTACTTC.

This clone was found a few times. This rearrangement joins TRBV12-3 or TRBV12-4 to TRBJ1-1; no reliable D call. The V gene lost 7 bases and the J gene lost 7 bases, with 10 bases spanning the gap. The CDR3 runs to 11 residues. In DNA, the CDR3 is TGTGCCAGCACCTCCACGAATGAAGCTTTCTTT. Its protein is CASTSTNEAFF.

This clone was counted many times. The rearrangement links TRBV14 to TRBJ2-6; D is uncertain. Germline V gives CDR1 SGHDN, CDR2 FVKESK. V shed 4 bases and J shed 0 bases, with 1 base lying between them. The CDR3 contains 13 residues. The CDR3 loop reads CASSLSGANVLTF. As DNA, the CDR3 is TGTGCCAGCAGCCTCTCTGGGGCCAACGTCCTGACTTTC.

This clone was seen repeatedly, ten times or more. The chain is built from TRBV19 and TRBJ2-2; D not certain. Trimming left V 5 bases short and J 0 bases short, with 4 bases between. The CDR3 contains 13 residues. Germline CDR1 and CDR2: LNHDA and SQIVND (reference sequence). The DNA of the CDR3 is TGTGCCAGTAGTTCGGCGAACACCGGGGAGCTGTTTTTT. It specifies CASSSANTGELFF.

V and J are TRBV27 and TRBJ2-7, with D perhaps matching TRBD1 or TRBD2 (5 bases each). The CDR3 sequence is 15 residues long. CDR1 is MNHEY and CDR2 is SMNVEV in the germline V gene (reference sequence). V gave up 7 bases and J gave up 5 bases, with 21 bases separating them. The CDR3 sequence is CASNPPSGAAHEQYF. Here the CDR3 DNA reads TGTGCCAGCAATCCCCCCTCCGGGGCGGCTCACGAGCAGTACTTC.

This clone occurred many times. The V and J genes are TRBV20-1 and TRBJ2-1; 8 nucleotides align to TRBD1. The trim removed 5 bases at V and 3 bases at J, leaving 6 bases unmatched. The CDR3 sequence is 14 residues long. Germline values: CDR1 DFQATT, CDR2 SNEGSKA (reference sequence). The CDR3 loop is CSAPAGTGYNEQFF. The CDR3 DNA sequence: TGCAGTGCTCCCGCCGGGACAGGCTACAATGAGCAGTTCTTC.

In the case of this clone: The junction differs from germline at one of its ends, possibly a read error. The chain carries TRBV12-3 or TRBV12-4 and TRBJ1-5; no reliable D call. The CDR3 covers 14 residues. DNA of the CDR3: TGTGCCAGCAGTTTATCCGGGAGCCAACAGCCCCGGCATTTT. As protein: CASSLSGSQQPRHF.

The chain has TRBV3-1 and TRBJ1-2, with D possibly matching TRBD1 (5 bases). The CDR3 contains 11 residues. CDR1 is LGHDT and CDR2 is YNNKEL in the germline V gene (reference sequence). Trimming pared 5 bases from V and 7 bases from J, leaving 8 bases between. The CDR3 loop is CASSAGAGYTF. CDR3 DNA sequence: TGTGCCAGCAGCGCCGGGGCTGGCTACACCTTC.

This clone showed up many times. V gene TRBV9 combines with J gene TRBJ1-6; tentatively, D is TRBD1 (6 bases). This CDR3 comprises 15 residues. Trimming removed 4 bases at V and 5 bases at J, with 13 bases between. The germline V gene has CDR1 SGDLS and CDR2 YYNGEE. CDR3 protein: CASSPGQQHNSPLHF. CDR3 in DNA: TGTGCCAGCAGCCCCGGACAGCAGCATAATTCACCCCTCCACTTT.

This clone is medium-sized in the sample. This sequence joins TRBV2 and TRBJ1-2; D uncertain. V was clipped by 5 bases and J by 5 bases, with 6 bases between them. The germline V gene encodes CDR1 SNHLY and CDR2 FYNNEI. CDR3 length equals 11 residues. CDR3 nucleotides: TGTGCCAGCAGTTACTCGTATGGCTACACCTTC. It translates to CASSYSYGYTF.

Many counts were recorded for this clone. The chain links TRBV4-1 to TRBJ2-1; 7 bases are shared with TRBD2. Germline CDR1 is MGHRA and CDR2 is YSYEKL. The CDR3 runs 15 residues. V dropped 0 bases and J dropped 3; count of bases not matched to a gene: 2. The CDR3 DNA reads TGCGCCAGCAGCCAAGATGGCGGGGGCTACAATGAGCAGTTCTTC. Translating it yields CASSQDGGGYNEQFF.

This clone was detected ten times or more. V and J are TRBV18 and TRBJ1-1; 11 nucleotides line up with TRBD1. The V and J ends lost 6 bases and 2 bases, in that order; junction bases with no gene match: 8. The CDR3 is 16 amino acids. Germline lookup yields CDR1 KGHSH and CDR2 LQKENI. The CDR3 reads CASSPRDRGSNTEAFF. CDR3 bases: TGTGCCAGCTCCCCCCGGGACAGGGGGTCAAACACTGAAGCTTTCTTT.

The V and J genes are TRBV9 and TRBJ2-5, with 12 bases lining up with TRBD1. V lost 3 bases, J lost 8 bases, and 8 bases stayed unmatched. The germline CDR1 and CDR2 sequences are SGDLS and YYNGEE. This CDR3 spans 15 amino acids. CDR3 nucleotides: TGTGCCAGCAGCGGGGGACAGGGGGCGGGTGATACCCAGTACTTC. This codes for CASSGGQGAGDTQYF.

This clone is judged medium-sized (0.01 to 0.1%). This chain uses TRBV5-1 with TRBJ2-7; D might be TRBD1 (5 bases). This CDR3 has 14 residues. Trimming shortened V by 0 bases and J by 2 bases, and 9 bases separated the two germline ends. The germline V gene encodes CDR1 SGHRS and CDR2 YFSETQ. The CDR3 protein is CASSLDRTPYEQYF. The CDR3 DNA follows: TGCGCCAGCAGCTTGGACAGGACCCCCTACGAGCAGTACTTC.